This is a list of T cell receptor beta chains from one sample in a study of blood T cell repertoires in COVID-19. TCRdb keeps only in-frame clones here, not all; method: immunoSEQ multiplex PCR. Among over 100,000 clones listed, around 80% were seen once. Sequencing was carried out using peripheral blood. Receptors were obtained from a woman of 80 years or more with acute or convalescent COVID-19. The CDR3 runs from the conserved cysteine through the conserved F or W. The order of the fields is CDR3 protein, CDR3 DNA, D gene, V gene, J gene, clone size. D genes are given only for firm matches. Clone size is stated in some rows and not others, as once, few, many or a class when expanded.

CDR3: CASSQAQTGGFYGYTF; DNA: TGTGCCAGCAGCCAAGCTCAGACAGGGGGCTTCTATGGCTACACCTTC; D: TRBD1; V: TRBV3-1/TRBV3-2; J: TRBJ1-2; size: -
CDR3: CASSLGRGAQPQHF; DNA: TGTGCCAGCAGCTTAGGGCGGGGGGCTCAGCCCCAGCATTTT; D: -; V: TRBV7-2; J: TRBJ1-5; size: -
CDR3: CATSRDSGVWETQYF; DNA: TGTGCCACCAGCAGAGATAGCGGGGTCTGGGAGACCCAGTACTTC; D: TRBD2; V: TRBV15; J: TRBJ2-5; size: -
CDR3: CASSFGLISGANVLTF; DNA: TGTGCCAGCAGCTTCGGACTTATCTCTGGGGCCAACGTCCTGACTTTC; D: -; V: TRBV7-3; J: TRBJ2-6; size: -
CDR3: CASSRQAGGSGNTIYF; DNA: TGCGCCAGCAGCCGACAGGCGGGGGGATCTGGAAACACCATATATTTT; D: -; V: TRBV4-3; J: TRBJ1-3; size: -
CDR3: CAIGGESYSGNTIYF; DNA: TGTGCCATCGGAGGGGAAAGCTACTCTGGAAACACCATATATTTT; D: -; V: TRBV10-3; J: TRBJ1-3; size: -
CDR3: CASSEDTATNEKLFF; DNA: TGTGCCAGCAGTGAAGACACTGCAACTAATGAAAAACTGTTTTTT; D: -; V: TRBV25-1; J: TRBJ1-4; size: -
CDR3: CASSFLGRVNTEAFF; DNA: TGTGCCAGCAGTTTTTTGGGCAGGGTAAACACTGAAGCTTTCTTT; D: -; V: TRBV28; J: TRBJ1-1; size: once
CDR3: CASSQDLIRGRETQYF; DNA: TGTGCCAGCAGCCAAGATTTGATCAGGGGGCGGGAGACCCAGTACTTC; D: TRBD1; V: TRBV3-1/TRBV3-2; J: TRBJ2-5; size: once
CDR3: CASSLSDTGELFF; DNA: TGTGCCAGCAGCTTGTCGGACACCGGGGAGCTGTTTTTT; D: -; V: TRBV7-9; J: TRBJ2-2; size: -
CDR3: CASRPTSGRETQYF; DNA: TGTGCCAGCAGGCCGACTAGCGGGAGAGAGACCCAGTACTTC; D: TRBD2; V: TRBV2; J: TRBJ2-5; size: -
CDR3: CASSQEMPVNTGELFF; DNA: TGTGCCAGCAGCCAAGAAATGCCAGTTAACACCGGGGAGCTGTTTTTT; D: -; V: TRBV14; J: TRBJ2-2; size: -
CDR3: CASSEEGQGIQYF; DNA: TGTGCCAGCAGTGAGGAGGGCCAGGGCATTCAGTACTTC; D: -; V: TRBV6-1; J: TRBJ2-4; size: -
CDR3: CASSPTGAQETQYF; DNA: TGTGCCAGCAGTCCGACAGGAGCCCAAGAGACCCAGTACTTC; D: -; V: TRBV5-6; J: TRBJ2-5; size: -
CDR3: CASSPSGGNQPQHF; DNA: TGTGCCAGTAGTCCCTCAGGGGGCAATCAGCCCCAGCATTTT; D: -; V: TRBV19; J: TRBJ1-5; size: -
CDR3: CASSLASRNTGELFF; DNA: TGTGCCAGCAGTCTGGCTAGCCGGAACACCGGGGAGCTGTTTTTT; D: -; V: TRBV5-6; J: TRBJ2-2; size: -
CDR3: CASSRQETEAFF; DNA: TGTGCCAGCAGCCGACAAGAGACTGAAGCTTTCTTT; D: -; V: TRBV7-9; J: TRBJ1-1; size: -
CDR3: CASSLWSRGRGELFF; DNA: TGTGCCAGCAGTTTATGGTCGCGGGGCCGGGGGGAGCTGTTTTTT; D: -; V: TRBV28; J: TRBJ2-2; size: -
CDR3: CASSLAGAHPTEQFF; DNA: TGTGCCAGCAGCTTGGCGGGAGCCCACCCCACGGAGCAGTTCTTC; D: TRBD2; V: TRBV7-2; J: TRBJ2-1; size: once
CDR3: CASSEQSPGNTIYF; DNA: TGTGCCAGCAGCGAACAGAGTCCCGGAAACACCATATATTTT; D: -; V: TRBV7-2; J: TRBJ1-3; size: few
CDR3: CASSPDGFYGYTF; DNA: TGTGCCAGTAGCCCTGACGGGTTCTATGGCTACACCTTC; D: -; V: TRBV19; J: TRBJ1-2; size: -
CDR3: CASSAEAGGYNEQFF; DNA: TGTGCCAGCAGCGCAGAGGCAGGGGGCTACAATGAGCAGTTCTTC; D: TRBD1; V: TRBV9; J: TRBJ2-1; size: -
CDR3: CASSIRTGDAWREQYF; DNA: TGCGCCAGCAGCATTCGGACAGGGGACGCTTGGAGGGAGCAGTACTTC; D: TRBD1; V: TRBV5-1; J: TRBJ2-7; size: -
CDR3: CASSQGAGRGPLGYTF; DNA: TGTGCCAGCAGCCAAGGGGCGGGCAGGGGGCCTCTTGGCTACACCTTC; D: TRBD1; V: TRBV3-1/TRBV3-2; J: TRBJ1-2; size: -
CDR3: CASISRRRLEETQYF; DNA: TGTGCCAGCATCTCCCGGAGGCGCCTTGAAGAGACCCAGTACTTC; D: -; V: TRBV28; J: TRBJ2-5; size: -
CDR3: CASNNGLAAYEQYF; DNA: TGTGCCAGCAATAACGGACTAGCGGCCTACGAGCAGTACTTC; D: TRBD2; V: TRBV28; J: TRBJ2-7; size: -
CDR3: CASSLDVSPQHF; DNA: TGTGCCAGCAGCTTAGATGTATCGCCCCAGCATTTT; D: -; V: TRBV7-9; J: TRBJ1-5; size: -